This T cell receptor beta chain was profiled in a study of molecular identifiers for immune sequencing clone quantification. In this sample, this clonotype turned up a few times. Its antigen is undetermined. The germline V gene encodes CDR1 SGHNT and CDR2 YENEEA. Unmatched junction bases numbered 17, after V lost 5 bases and J lost 2 bases. The CDR3 extends over 19 amino acids. Broader study findings: Naive cells had under 1% of molecules in clones above 20 RNA copies, effectors over 97%.

Libraries for naive CD8 T cells, which were made from 20,000 to 1,000,000 sorted cells, drew on 10%, 30% or 50% of the RNA. When naive CD8 T cells were sorted, they were gated as CD8+CD4-CCR7+CD45RA+. Bulk TCR library preparation followed previously described methods with listed TCR primers. One entry per CDR3 protein, called by TCRdb with MiXCR from the PCR reads. The table includes some 88,000 distinct CDR3 sequences, around 23% detected once. The sequenced sample was naive CD8+ T cells from blood, with Jurkat cell RNA spiked in. Subset meaning: FACS-sorted CD8+CD4-CCR7+CD45RA+ naive T cells. This TCR was sampled from a human donor in good health. Some libraries in this study had Jurkat cell RNA spiked in. The chain is built from TRBV11-3 and TRBJ2-3; 9 bases line up with TRBD1. CDR3 DNA: TGTGCCAGCAGCGAAGGACAGGGGAGACAAGATTTTCCCACAGATACGCAGTATTTT. Translated: CASSEGQGRQDFPTDTQYF.